The clone carrying this T cell receptor beta chain was detected ten times or more. This may be a read error: a much more frequent sequence differs by one nucleotide. This sample was included in a study of CD4 and CD8 cells across lung adenocarcinoma regions. TCRdb re-derived calls from the PCR reads in MiXCR, one entry per CDR3 protein. This sample has under 14,000 distinct CDR3 sequences, with approximately 53% found just once. The patients had localized lung adenocarcinoma, a non-small cell subtype. The TCR originated in a male donor with lung adenocarcinoma. The CD4 and CD8 labels of this study may be unreliable. Specimen: CD4+ T cells from the center of a lung tumor.

Here the CDR3 DNA reads TGTGCCAGCAGTGAATGGACGACTCGTACCGAGACCCAGTTCTTC. It is translated as CASSEWTTRTETQFF. The chain carries TRBV6-1 and TRBJ2-1; no firm D call. The germline V and J ends were trimmed by 2 bases and 13 bases, with 21 bases remaining between them. This CDR3 comprises 15 residues. Per germline, CDR1 MNHNS and CDR2 SASEGT.